These T cell receptor beta chains were read from a single sample in a study of blood T cells in healthy people across ages. One entry per CDR3 protein, called by TCRdb with MiXCR from the 5' RACE reads. The repertoire has fewer than 950,000 distinct CDR3 sequences, 53% of them found once; the top ten carry roughly 37%. Specimen: blood. These receptors were taken from an elderly man in good health. Each CDR3 is given with its conserved first and last residue. The D gene is left open where the match is weak. Clone size is stated in some rows and not others, as once, few, many or a class when expanded.

J gene	V gene	clone size	D gene	CDR3 protein	CDR3 DNA
TRBJ1-4	TRBV7-2	NA	TRBD1	CASSLTGDGSKKLFF	TGTGCCAGCAGCTTAACAGGGGATGGTAGTAAAAAACTGTTTTTT
TRBJ2-5	TRBV3-1	NA	NA	CASSQLRLMETQYF	TGTGCCAGCAGCCAATTACGATTAATGGAGACCCAGTACTTC
TRBJ2-4	TRBV7-7	NA	NA	CASSLVVSQGRKNIQYF	TGTGCCAGCAGCTTAGTAGTTTCACAAGGACGCAAAAACATTCAGTACTTC
TRBJ2-3	TRBV21-1	NA	NA	CASTRRGGELADTQYF	TGTGCCAGCACTCGTCGAGGGGGAGAATTGGCAGATACGCAGTATTTT
TRBJ2-1	TRBV20-1	NA	TRBD2	CSARRLAGVNEQFF	TGCAGTGCTAGAAGGCTAGCGGGAGTCAATGAGCAGTTCTTC
TRBJ2-7	TRBV20-1	NA	NA	CSALGYEQYF	TGCAGTGCTCTAGGCTACGAGCAGTACTTC
TRBJ2-7	TRBV7-2	NA	NA	CANRRDGSPGEQYF	TGCGCCAACCGAAGAGATGGGTCCCCCGGGGAGCAGTACTTC
TRBJ2-3	TRBV7-2	NA	TRBD2	CASSARLAGVSQYF	TGTGCCAGCAGCGCACGACTAGCGGGAGTTTCGCAGTATTTT
TRBJ2-2	TRBV9	NA	NA	CASSVPSVGELFF	TGTGCCAGCAGCGTGCCCAGCGTCGGGGAGCTGTTTTTT
TRBJ2-5	TRBV27	NA	TRBD1	CASSVDRVGETQYF	TGTGCCAGCAGTGTAGACAGGGTCGGAGAGACCCAGTACTTC
TRBJ2-5	TRBV9	NA	NA	CASSVAPLGGSETQYF	TGTGCCAGCAGCGTAGCCCCCCTGGGCGGATCGGAGACCCAGTACTTC
TRBJ1-4	TRBV3-1	NA	NA	CASSQSGEKLFF	TGTGCCAGCAGCCAAAGCGGTGAAAAACTGTTTTTT
TRBJ1-6	TRBV18	few	NA	CASSPDPGAPLHF	TGTGCCAGCTCACCGGACCCGGGCGCACCCCTCCACTTT
TRBJ2-1	TRBV20-1	NA	TRBD2	CSATSGSLYNEQFF	TGCAGTGCTACTAGCGGGAGTCTATACAATGAGCAGTTCTTC
TRBJ2-5	TRBV28	NA	NA	CASHERGGPGGETQYF	TGTGCCAGCCACGAGAGGGGCGGGCCTGGGGGAGAGACCCAGTACTTC
TRBJ1-2	TRBV18	NA	NA	CASSPLGENYGYTF	TGTGCCAGCTCACCATTGGGGGAGAACTATGGCTACACCTTC
TRBJ2-7	TRBV7-9	NA	NA	CASSLAKNEQYF	TGTGCCAGCAGCTTAGCGAAGAACGAGCAGTACTTC
TRBJ2-6	TRBV11-2	NA	TRBD2	CASRRPLAARDSGANVLTF	TGTGCCAGCCGCCGCCCACTAGCGGCCAGGGACTCTGGGGCCAACGTCCTGACTTTC
TRBJ2-1	TRBV7-2	few	NA	CASSSGGTPRGEQFF	TGTGCCAGCAGCTCCGGTGGGACTCCCCGGGGTGAGCAGTTCTTC
TRBJ2-7	TRBV20-1	NA	TRBD2	CSARGASGNPYEQYF	TGCAGTGCTAGAGGGGCTAGCGGGAACCCCTACGAGCAGTACTTC
TRBJ2-1	TRBV5-1	few	NA	CASASPGPSSYNEQFF	TGCGCCAGCGCATCACCGGGCCCGAGCTCCTACAATGAGCAGTTCTTC
TRBJ2-7	TRBV4-1	NA	TRBD2	CASKPQRDGLGDEQYF	TGCGCCAGCAAACCACAGCGGGACGGCTTGGGCGACGAGCAGTACTTC
TRBJ2-1	TRBV6-4	NA	NA	CASSLNAASYNELFF	TGTGCCAGCAGTCTCAACGCGGCCTCCTACAATGAGCTGTTCTTC
TRBJ2-5	TRBV7-9	NA	TRBD2	CASSFLRTSGNKETQYF	TGTGCCAGCAGCTTCCTCCGGACTAGCGGGAATAAAGAGACCCAGTACTTC
TRBJ2-1	TRBV24-1	NA	NA	CATMRAGPSYNEQFF	TGTGCCACCATGAGGGCGGGGCCTTCCTACAATGAGCAGTTCTTC